Below are 25 T cell receptor beta chains sequenced from a single sample in a study of CD8 T cells in ankylosing spondylitis. A single record per CDR3 protein comes from TCRdb applying MiXCR to the 5' RACE reads. Of hundreds of thousands of distinct CDR3 sequences in the sample, roughly 8.2% are singletons; the top ten hold about 5%. The sequenced sample was blood, either unsorted or a sorted T cell fraction (not recorded which). The source of these receptors is a female donor with ankylosing spondylitis or in good health (not recorded which).

This chain links TRBV28 with TRBJ1-6; D gene uncertain. The germline V gene encodes CDR1 MDHEN and CDR2 SYDVKM. V shed 7 bases and J shed 9 bases, with 13 bases lying between them. This CDR3 region has 13 residues. CDR3 protein: CASTEVGISPLHF. For the CDR3, the DNA is TGTGCCAGCACCGAGGTTGGGATTTCACCCCTCCACTTT.

This clonotype was counted many times. The rearrangement links TRBV20-1 to TRBJ2-5, with a possible D match to TRBD2 (5 bases). Per the germline V gene, CDR1 is DFQATT and CDR2 is SNEGSKA (reference sequence). The CDR3 totals 13 residues. Trimming removed 3 bases at V and 5 bases at J, with 13 bases between. The CDR3 nucleotides read TGCAGTGCTAGGAAAAGCGGTAGGGAGACCCAGTACTTC. It encodes CSARKSGRETQYF.

The sample holds many counts of this clonotype. The chain uses TRBV5-1 and TRBJ2-1; possible D gene TRBD1, 6 bases. The CDR3 loop spans 15 amino acids. Trimming stripped 0 bases from V and 5 bases from J, with 12 bases between. In germline, CDR1 is SGHRS, CDR2 YFSETQ. In DNA form, the CDR3 reads TGCGCCAGCAGCTTGGCCTACGGGACACACAATGAGCAGTTCTTC. Its protein product is CASSLAYGTHNEQFF.

This clonotype showed up many times. The V call is TRBV7-2, the J call TRBJ2-3, with 11 bases lining up with TRBD2. Trimming took 6 bases from V and 4 from J; bases not matched to a gene: 9. Looked up from germline, CDR1 is SGHTA and CDR2 is FQGNSA. This CDR3 is built from 16 residues. The CDR3 DNA follows: TGTGCCAGCAGACCTCAACTAGCGGGAGCCCCAGATACGCAGTATTTT. Amino acid sequence: CASRPQLAGAPDTQYF.

This clonotype was observed at least ten times. CDR3 coding DNA: TGTGCCAGCAGCTTAGAGCGGGGAGAAAAACTGTTTTTT. Protein: CASSLERGEKLFF. This sequence joins TRBV7-2 and TRBJ1-4, with no clear D. This CDR3 is built from 13 residues. Trimming removed 1 base at V and 8 bases at J, with 8 bases between. Germline loops: CDR1 SGHTA, CDR2 FQGNSA.

This clonotype was observed many times. The chain couples TRBV3-1 to TRBJ2-3, with a possible D match to TRBD1 (5 bases). CDR3 length equals 14 residues. Trimming stripped 2 bases from V and 5 bases from J, with 11 bases between. Germline CDR1 reads LGHDT; CDR2 reads YNNKEL (reference sequence). Here the CDR3 reads CASSQNVGRDTQYF. CDR3 DNA sequence: TGTGCCAGCAGCCAAAACGTGGGGCGAGATACGCAGTATTTT.

On this clonotype: A much larger clone lies a single base off, so this may be a read error. CDR3 in amino acids: CASSPPGTNEQFF. CDR3 nucleotides: TGTGCCAGCTCACCACCGGGGACGAATGAGCAGTTCTTC. The chain employs TRBV18 and TRBJ2-1; the D call may be TRBD1 or TRBD2 (5 bases each). Per the germline V gene, CDR1 is KGHSH and CDR2 is LQKENI. The CDR3 is 13 amino acids. The V end lost 0 bases, the J end lost 7 bases, and 7 bases lay between the germline ends. Based on the CDR3 plus reference TRBV18 and TRBJ2-1, the full variable domain is NAGVMQNPRHLVRRRGQEARLRCSPMKGHSHVYWYRQLPEEGLKFMVYLQKENIIDESGMPKERFSAEFPKEGPSILRIQQVVRGDSAAYFCASSPPGTNEQFFGPGTRLTVL.

The rearrangement links TRBV30 to TRBJ2-5; TRBD2 matches at 8 bases. The CDR3 totals 11 residues. CDR1 is GTSNPN, CDR2 SVGIG, per germline (reference sequence). V lost 3 bases and J lost 9; bases outside the gene matches: 3. The CDR3 reads CAWSLGGAQYF. The DNA of the CDR3 is TGTGCCTGGAGCCTCGGGGGGGCCCAGTACTTC.

This clonotype came up many times. The chain carries TRBV5-1 and TRBJ1-2; D remains unclear. Germline CDR1 reads SGHRS; CDR2 reads YFSETQ. The CDR3 length is 14 residues. Trimming removed 0 bases at V and 4 bases at J, with 10 bases between. As DNA, the CDR3 is TGCGCCAGCAGCTTGGAGGCAGGACGCTATGGCTACACCTTC. Translation: CASSLEAGRYGYTF.

This clonotype was counted ten times or more. J is TRBJ2-7 and V is TRBV18; D gene uncertain. V lost 2 bases to trimming and J lost 3 bases, with 5 bases between them. This CDR3 is built from 12 residues. Germline V gives CDR1 KGHSH, CDR2 LQKENI. The CDR3 here is CASSPGHYEQYF. The CDR3 DNA reads TGTGCCAGCTCACCAGGGCACTACGAGCAGTACTTC. Drawing the rest from reference TRBV18 and TRBJ2-7, the complete variable domain is NAGVMQNPRHLVRRRGQEARLRCSPMKGHSHVYWYRQLPEEGLKFMVYLQKENIIDESGMPKERFSAEFPKEGPSILRIQQVVRGDSAAYFCASSPGHYEQYFGPGTRLTVT.

This clonotype was seen repeatedly, ten times or more. The V call is TRBV20-1, the J call TRBJ2-3; TRBD1 agrees at 9 bases. The J segment lost 1 base and the V segment lost 2 bases, leaving 7 bases of the junction unmatched. Germline CDR1 is DFQATT and CDR2 is SNEGSKA (reference sequence). The CDR3 totals 16 residues. The CDR3 loop is CSARPFTGGRTDTQYF. The CDR3 nucleotides read TGCAGTGCTAGACCCTTCACAGGGGGCCGCACAGATACGCAGTATTTT.

In this sample, this clonotype turned up many times. The V and J genes are TRBV7-2 and TRBJ2-1; 7 positions agree with TRBD2. The CDR3 runs 15 residues. With V trimmed by 5 bases and J by 6 bases, 10 bases remained unmatched. From germline, CDR1 is SGHTA and CDR2 FQGNSA. The CDR3: CASSPDSPGGNEQFF. DNA of the CDR3: TGTGCCAGCAGCCCGGACTCCCCGGGGGGCAATGAGCAGTTCTTC.

This clonotype was observed at least ten times. The chain has TRBV5-1 and TRBJ2-1; the D is unclear. The length of the CDR3 is 17 residues. V shed 3 bases and J shed 0 bases, with 16 bases lying between them. From germline, CDR1 is SGHRS and CDR2 YFSETQ. In nucleotides, the CDR3 is TGCGCCAGCAGCTGGGCCTTGAGGCTGTACTCCTACAATGAGCAGTTCTTC. Protein product: CASSWALRLYSYNEQFF.

This clonotype was seen repeatedly, ten times or more. This chain uses TRBV27 with TRBJ2-6; possibly TRBD1 or TRBD2 for D (5 bases each). The V end was cut by 5 bases, the J end by 1 base, with 9 bases between. The CDR3 consists of 15 residues. Germline values: CDR1 MNHEY, CDR2 SMNVEV (reference sequence). The CDR3 nucleotides are TGTGCCAGCAGTACGTGGGGGTCTGGGGCCAACGTCCTGACTTTC. This codes for CASSTWGSGANVLTF.

This clonotype showed up many times. This chain links TRBV20-1 with TRBJ1-1; the D is unclear. The germline CDR1 and CDR2 sequences are DFQATT and SNEGSKA (reference sequence). CDR3 length: 14 amino acids. V gave up 1 base and J gave up 0 bases, with 9 bases separating them. CDR3 coding DNA: TGCAGTGCTAGAGCTTACCAGTTGAACACTGAAGCTTTCTTT. It yields the protein CSARAYQLNTEAFF.

With regard to this clonotype: This clone may be a read error of a much larger clone one base away. The chain uses TRBV3-1 and TRBJ2-3, with no clear D. V was trimmed by 1 base and J by 4 bases, leaving 6 bases between them. The CDR3 has 13 amino acids. Germline CDR1 is LGHDT and CDR2 is YNNKEL (reference sequence). The CDR3 loop is CASSQGAPDTQYF. CDR3 nucleotides: TGTGCCAGCAGCCAAGGGGCGCCAGATACGCAGTATTTT.

This clonotype was seen at least ten times. The chain combines TRBV4-3 with TRBJ2-1; 9 nucleotides match TRBD1. The CDR3 extends over 14 amino acids. The germline CDR1 and CDR2 sequences are LGHNA and YSLEER. Losses at the gene ends were 6 bases for V and 5 bases for J; bases not matched to a gene: 5. The CDR3 sequence is CASRRTGVDNEQFF. CDR3 DNA: TGCGCCAGCAGACGGACAGGGGTGGACAATGAGCAGTTCTTC.

In its sample, this clonotype was seen many times. V gene TRBV10-3 combines with J gene TRBJ2-1; D is undetermined. CDR1 and CDR2 (germline): ENHRY, SYGVKD. V lost 0 bases to trimming and J lost 12 bases, with 9 bases between them. The CDR3 spans 12 residues. The CDR3 here is CAISESRYGQFF. DNA for the CDR3: TGTGCCATCAGTGAGTCCCGGTACGGGCAGTTCTTC.

This clonotype occurred once. A read error is possible here, since a much larger clone lies one base away. The V and J genes are TRBV5-8 and TRBJ2-3; weak D call: TRBD1 (6 bases). The CDR3 covers 16 residues. Germline V lookup: CDR1 SGHTS, CDR2 YDEGEE. This CDR3 reads CASSLEGRGLTDKQYF. The CDR3 DNA reads TGTGCCAGCAGCTTGGAGGGCAGGGGCCTCACAGATAAGCAGTATTTT.

This clonotype was counted a few times. The chain couples TRBV11-2 to TRBJ2-1; 8 bases match TRBD2. This CDR3 spans 17 amino acids. The germline V gene encodes CDR1 SGHAT and CDR2 FQNNGV. J lost 0 bases, V lost 5 bases, and 9 bases had no gene match. The CDR3 region is CASSPRIAGSSYNEQFF. The CDR3 DNA reads as TGTGCCAGCAGCCCCCGGATAGCGGGGAGCTCCTACAATGAGCAGTTCTTC. Supplemented by reference TRBV11-2 and TRBJ2-1, the full variable domain reads EAGVAQSPRYKIIEKRQSVAFWCNPISGHATLYWYQQILGQGPKLLIQFQNNGVVDDSQLPKDRFSAERLKGVDSTLKIQPAKLEDSAVYLCASSPRIAGSSYNEQFFGPGTRLTVL.

V gene TRBV28 combines with J gene TRBJ1-6, with 7 nucleotides matching TRBD1. This CDR3 spans 15 amino acids. Per germline, CDR1 MDHEN and CDR2 SYDVKM. V lost 3 bases, J lost 9 bases, and 8 bases stayed unmatched. The DNA of the CDR3 is TGTGCCAGCAGTTTCTCCCGACAGGGAGGTTCACCCCTCCACTTT. It codes for CASSFSRQGGSPLHF. The full variable domain, completed using reference TRBV28 and TRBJ1-6, is DVKVTQSSRYLVKRTGEKVFLECVQDMDHENMFWYRQDPGLGLRLIYFSYDVKMKEKGDIPEGYSVSREKKERFSLILESASTNQTSMYLCASSFSRQGGSPLHFGNGTRLTVT.

This clonotype was counted at least ten times. The chain recombines TRBV6-1 with TRBJ1-3, with D hard to call. Germline loops: CDR1 MNHNS, CDR2 SASEGT. This CDR3 comprises 15 residues. The V gene lost 6 bases and the J gene lost 2 bases, with 14 bases spanning the gap. The CDR3 protein is CASRTTPEAGNTIYF. For the CDR3, the DNA is TGTGCCAGCAGGACCACGCCGGAGGCTGGAAACACCATATATTTT.

This clonotype has more than one count but fewer than ten. V usage is TRBV5-6 and J usage is TRBJ2-1; possible D gene TRBD2, 6 bases. From germline, CDR1 is SGHDT and CDR2 YYEEEE. The V and J ends lost 4 bases and 2 bases respectively, with 25 bases between them. CDR3 size: 19 residues. The chain's CDR3 is CASSRPGELWEKTYNEQFF. In DNA form, the CDR3 reads TGTGCCAGCAGCCGTCCGGGGGAGCTGTGGGAAAAAACCTACAATGAGCAGTTCTTC. Looking up the rest from reference TRBV5-6 and TRBJ2-1 gives the full variable domain: DAGVTQSPTHLIKTRGQQVTLRCSPKSGHDTVSWYQQALGQGPQFIFQYYEEEERQRGNFPDRFSGHQFPNYSSELNVNALLLGDSALYLCASSRPGELWEKTYNEQFFGPGTRLTVL.

This clonotype has ten or more counts. This chain connects TRBV29-1 to TRBJ2-7; TRBD2 agrees at 12 bases. Germline V gives CDR1 SQVTM, CDR2 ANQGSEA. J was trimmed by 2 bases and V by 6 bases; bases with no gene match: 2. The CDR3 sequence is 13 residues long. The CDR3 here is CSVRTSGAYEQYF. In nucleotides, the CDR3 is TGCAGCGTACGGACTAGCGGGGCCTACGAGCAGTACTTC.

This clonotype occurred a few times. An end of the junction differs from the germline gene, which may be a read error. The genes are TRBV20-1 and TRBJ2-7; perhaps TRBD2 as D (5 bases). There are 15 residues in the CDR3. Germline CDR1 and CDR2: DFQATT and SNEGSKA (reference sequence). The CDR3 loop is CCARDGGGGIYEQYF. CDR3 DNA: TGCTGTGCTAGAGACGGAGGTGGCGGAATCTACGAGCAGTACTTC.